Following are 27 T cell receptor beta chains from one sample sequenced in a study of shared T cell receptors in the human thymus. Sequencing was performed with immunoSEQ multiplex PCR; in TCRdb, only in-frame clones are kept and a portion is missing. This sample has about 660,000 clones; over 75% occur once, and the top ten carry roughly 0.0086%. This same sample was also part of a study on human thymus T cells.

Source material: thymocytes. The receptors were gathered from a boy younger than two with a congenital heart defect.

The rearrangement joins TRBV29-1 to TRBJ2-1; 7 bases line up with TRBD1. This CDR3 is 12 amino acids long. Losses at the gene ends were 4 bases for V and 5 bases for J; bases not matched to a gene: 2. The germline V gene has CDR1 SQVTM and CDR2 ANQGSEA. The CDR3 spells CSVVTGDNEQFF. For the CDR3, the DNA is TGCAGCGTTGTTACAGGGGACAATGAGCAGTTCTTC.

The chain joins TRBV5-6 to TRBJ1-4; no firm D call. The germline CDR1 and CDR2 sequences are SGHDT and YYEEEE. V shed 5 bases and J shed 3 bases, with 14 bases lying between them. CDR3 size: 15 residues. Here the CDR3 DNA reads TGTGCCAGCAGGCCCCTCTTGCAGGCTAATGAAAAACTGTTTTTT. It is translated as CASRPLLQANEKLFF. Looking up the rest from reference TRBV5-6 and TRBJ1-4 gives the full variable domain: DAGVTQSPTHLIKTRGQQVTLRCSPKSGHDTVSWYQQALGQGPQFIFQYYEEEERQRGNFPDRFSGHQFPNYSSELNVNALLLGDSALYLCASRPLLQANEKLFFGSGTQLSVL.

J is TRBJ1-1 and V is TRBV7-6, with no clear D. The V gene lost 1 base and the J gene lost 4 bases, with 10 bases spanning the gap. Looked up from germline, CDR1 is SGHVS and CDR2 is FNYEAQ. CDR3 length: 14 residues. The CDR3 DNA is TGTGCCAGCAGCTTAGGGTGGTCCGGCACTGAAGCTTTCTTT. Translating gives CASSLGWSGTEAFF.

The chain has TRBV11-2 and TRBJ2-7, with D tentatively TRBD1 (6 bases). V lost 2 bases, J lost 3 bases, and 20 bases lay in between. This CDR3 spans 17 amino acids. The V gene's germline CDR1 is SGHAT and CDR2 FQNNGV. The CDR3 loop reads CASSLIFADRLHYEQYF. CDR3 in DNA: TGTGCCAGCAGCTTAATATTTGCGGACAGACTACACTACGAGCAGTACTTC. The entire variable domain, with the rest obtained from reference TRBV11-2 and TRBJ2-7, is as follows: EAGVAQSPRYKIIEKRQSVAFWCNPISGHATLYWYQQILGQGPKLLIQFQNNGVVDDSQLPKDRFSAERLKGVDSTLKIQPAKLEDSAVYLCASSLIFADRLHYEQYFGPGTRLTVT.

The chain carries TRBV15 and TRBJ2-1; D is perhaps TRBD1 (6 bases). Germline V gene data show CDR1 as LNHNV and CDR2 as YYDKDF (reference sequence). This CDR3 spans 15 amino acids. Trimming took off 4 bases at V and 2 bases at J, with 12 bases between the two ends. The CDR3 region is CATSNLDRTYNEQFF. CDR3 nucleotide sequence: TGTGCCACCAGCAATCTAGACAGGACCTACAATGAGCAGTTCTTC.

V usage is TRBV19 and J usage is TRBJ2-3, with 8 bases identical to TRBD2. Germline CDR1 LNHDA, CDR2 SQIVND (reference sequence). This CDR3 region has 16 residues. V trimming: 5 bases; J trimming: 5 bases; junction bases outside the gene matches: 12. CDR3 sequence reads: CASSPPSGRKVDTQYF. In nucleotides, the CDR3 is TGTGCCAGTAGTCCCCCGAGCGGGAGAAAGGTAGATACGCAGTATTTT.

This chain joins TRBV21-1 and TRBJ2-3; the DNA was not compared with TRBD2, the D call given in the table. TRBV21-1 is a pseudogene segment. The length of the CDR3 is 14 residues. CDR3 amino acids: CANPEREDTDTQYF. The CDR3 nucleotides read TGTGCCAACCCTGAGCGGGAGGACACAGATACGCAGTATTTT.

V gene TRBV10-3 combines with J gene TRBJ2-1, with 10 bases fitting TRBD2. Germline CDR1 ENHRY, CDR2 SYGVKD. V dropped 4 bases and J dropped 5; count of bases not matched to a gene: 5. The CDR3 has 15 amino acids. The CDR3 DNA sequence: TGTGCCATCAGTGCTCGGACTAGCGGTAACAATGAGCAGTTCTTC. Translating gives CAISARTSGNNEQFF.

The CDR3 bases are TGTGCCTGGAGTCGGGTCCGCGGGAGGTCACAAGAGACCCAGTACTTC. Its protein product is CAWSRVRGRSQETQYF. The rearrangement joins TRBV30 to TRBJ2-5, with 8 bases that match TRBD2. Germline V gives CDR1 GTSNPN, CDR2 SVGIG (reference sequence). The CDR3 spans 16 residues. J lost 2 bases, V lost 2 bases, and 10 bases had no gene match. The whole variable domain, remainder taken from reference TRBV30 and TRBJ2-5, is SQTIHQWPATLVQPVGSPLSLECTVEGTSNPNLYWYRQAAGRGLQLLFYSVGIGQISSEVPQNLSASRPQDRQFILSSKKLLLSDSGFYLCAWSRVRGRSQETQYFGPGTRLLVL.

The chain couples TRBV28 to TRBJ2-7; TRBD2 might be the D (6 bases). Trimming removed 3 bases at V and 3 bases at J, with 21 bases between. The CDR3 extends over 17 amino acids. CDR1 and CDR2 from the germline V gene are MDHEN and SYDVKM. CDR3 sequence reads: CASSFIPSGLADYEQYF. Here the CDR3 DNA reads TGTGCCAGCAGTTTCATCCCGTCGGGACTTGCGGACTACGAGCAGTACTTC.

V is TRBV27 and J is TRBJ2-7, with 9 positions matching TRBD1. The ends lost 5 bases at V and 1 base at J; junction bases unmatched: 12. Germline V gene lookup returns CDR1 MNHEY and CDR2 SMNVEV (reference sequence). This CDR3 is 17 amino acids long. CDR3 loop: CASSAPERGTGSYEQYF. In DNA form, the CDR3 reads TGTGCCAGCAGTGCTCCCGAGCGCGGGACAGGGTCCTACGAGCAGTACTTC.

The CDR3 bases are TGTGCCAGCAGCGTACCCGAGGGAGAGACCCAGTACTTC. Translated: CASSVPEGETQYF. The genes are TRBV9 and TRBJ2-5; perhaps TRBD2 as D (5 bases). The length of the CDR3 is 13 residues. Germline CDR1 reads SGDLS; CDR2 reads YYNGEE. Trimming stripped 1 base from V and 4 bases from J, with 8 bases between.

The chain has TRBV27 and TRBJ2-5; 11 nucleotides agree with TRBD2. The CDR3 covers 21 residues. After removal of 5 bases from V and 3 bases from J, the junction contained 23 bases not matched to a gene. Germline lookup yields CDR1 MNHEY and CDR2 SMNVEV (reference sequence). CDR3 amino acids: CASSPSRGDGTSGSRKETQYF. The CDR3 DNA reads as TGTGCCAGCAGTCCGTCTCGGGGGGACGGCACTAGCGGGAGTCGGAAAGAGACCCAGTACTTC.

The chain links TRBV11-2 to TRBJ2-3; 9 bases line up with TRBD1. CDR1 SGHAT and CDR2 FQNNGV come from the germline V gene. Trimming removed 5 bases from V and 5 bases from J; junction bases left unmatched: 8. The CDR3 runs 15 residues. The CDR3 here is CASSRQGQGRDTQYF. CDR3 in DNA: TGTGCCAGCAGCAGACAGGGACAGGGAAGAGATACGCAGTATTTT.

The chain couples TRBV10-3 to TRBJ2-5; 7 positions agree with TRBD1. The CDR3 totals 15 residues. CDR1 is ENHRY, CDR2 SYGVKD, per germline. The V gene end was trimmed by 2 bases and the J gene end by 1 base; junction bases not matched to a gene: 4. The CDR3 DNA reads as TGTGCCATCAGTGAGATCCGGGACAGCCAAGAGACCCAGTACTTC. Translating gives CAISEIRDSQETQYF.

This clone has more than one count but fewer than ten. This sample also contains other DNA sequences that code for the same CDR3. The gene calls are TRBV4-1 and TRBJ1-5; 8 bases align to TRBD1. Germline V gives CDR1 MGHRA, CDR2 YSYEKL. The CDR3 is 14 residues long. Losses at the gene ends were 1 base for V and 4 bases for J; bases not matched to a gene: 0. This CDR3 reads CASSQGTGNQPQHF. The CDR3 nucleotides read TGCGCCAGCAGCCAAGGGACAGGGAATCAGCCCCAGCATTTT.

The DNA of the CDR3 is TGTGCCAGCAGCCGGCAGCTAGGGGGCTACGAGCAGTACTTC. It specifies CASSRQLGGYEQYF. This chain uses TRBV7-9 with TRBJ2-7, with D maybe TRBD1 (6 bases). The CDR3 runs to 14 residues. Trimming removed 5 bases from V and 3 bases from J, with 14 bases in between. CDR1 SEHNR and CDR2 FQNEAQ come from the germline V gene (reference sequence).

The CDR3, as DNA: TGCGCCAGCAGCTTGGACAGGAATGAAAAACTGTTTTTT. It specifies CASSLDRNEKLFF. V and J are TRBV5-1 and TRBJ1-4, with TRBD1 as a possible D gene (5 bases). V was shortened by 0 bases and J by 5 bases, with 5 bases between the two germline ends. From germline, CDR1 is SGHRS and CDR2 YFSETQ. This CDR3 comprises 13 residues.

The rearrangement joins TRBV5-1 to TRBJ2-1; TRBD2 matches at 9 bases. Trimming took 3 bases from V and 6 from J; bases not matched to a gene: 4. The CDR3 runs 14 residues. The germline V gene has CDR1 SGHRS and CDR2 YFSETQ. CDR3 nucleotides: TGCGCCAGCAGCTACTGGCGGGAGGGCAATGAGCAGTTCTTC. Translation: CASSYWREGNEQFF.

The chain combines TRBV27 with TRBJ1-4, with a tentative D call TRBD1 (5 bases). The germline V and J ends were trimmed by 4 bases and 7 bases, with 19 bases remaining between them. This CDR3 region has 16 residues. Germline V CDR1 and CDR2: MNHEY, SMNVEV (reference sequence). CDR3 loop: CASSWGFGRGGEKLFF. In DNA form, the CDR3 reads TGTGCCAGCAGTTGGGGTTTCGGGAGGGGTGGTGAAAAACTGTTTTTT.

This clone was recorded a few times. V and J are TRBV5-5 and TRBJ2-1, with TRBD1 as a possible D gene (6 bases). V lost 1 base and J 4 bases, leaving 18 bases between the germline ends. The CDR3 length is 17 residues. Germline CDR1 SGHKS, CDR2 YYEKEE (reference sequence). CDR3 sequence (DNA): TGTGCCAGCAGCTTGTGGGAGACAGGTCGACCGTACAATGAGCAGTTCTTC. This sequence encodes CASSLWETGRPYNEQFF. Drawing the rest from reference TRBV5-5 and TRBJ2-1, the complete variable domain is DAGVTQSPTHLIKTRGQQVTLRCSPISGHKSVSWYQQVLGQGPQFIFQYYEKEERGRGNFPDRFSARQFPNYSSELNVNALLLGDSALYLCASSLWETGRPYNEQFFGPGTRLTVL.

The chain joins TRBV6-5 to TRBJ1-2; possibly TRBD1 for D (6 bases). V lost 6 bases and J lost 5, with 16 bases in between. In germline, CDR1 is MNHEY, CDR2 SVGAGI. This CDR3 comprises 14 residues. The CDR3 nucleotides are TGTGCCAGCAGCGCACTTAGGGGGGGTTATGGCTACACCTTC. This codes for CASSALRGGYGYTF.

The chain joins TRBV6-1 to TRBJ2-4, with TRBD1 identical over 10 bases. CDR3 size: 14 residues. Trimming at V came to 1 base and at J to 9 bases, leaving 3 bases not matched to a gene. Germline CDR1 and CDR2: MNHNS and SASEGT. The chain's CDR3 is CASSEGQGAGIQYF. CDR3 bases: TGTGCCAGCAGTGAAGGACAGGGGGCCGGCATTCAGTACTTC.

V is TRBV7-9 and J is TRBJ1-1; 7 bases match TRBD1. In germline, CDR1 is SEHNR, CDR2 FQNEAQ (reference sequence). V gave up 4 bases and J gave up 0 bases; unmatched junction bases: 14. The CDR3 has 18 amino acids. CDR3 residues: CASSSKTDRDGVNTEAFF. DNA of the CDR3: TGTGCCAGCAGCTCCAAAACCGACAGGGACGGGGTGAACACTGAAGCTTTCTTT.

The chain combines TRBV5-4 with TRBJ1-3, with D hard to call. Germline values: CDR1 SGHNT, CDR2 YYREEE (reference sequence). The length of the CDR3 is 14 residues. The V end lost 3 bases, the J end lost 0 bases, and 7 bases lay between the germline ends. The DNA of the CDR3 is TGTGCCAGCAGCTCGTCCGGCTCTGGAAACACCATATATTTT. It encodes CASSSSGSGNTIYF. Full variable domain (rest looked up from reference TRBV5-4 and TRBJ1-3): ETGVTQSPTHLIKTRGQQVTLRCSSQSGHNTVSWYQQALGQGPQFIFQYYREEENGRGNFPPRFSGLQFPNYSSELNVNALELDDSALYLCASSSSGSGNTIYFGEGSWLTVV.

About this clone: The same CDR3 also results from other DNA sequences found in this sample. V usage is TRBV2 and J usage is TRBJ1-6, with TRBD1 as a possible D gene (6 bases). V dropped 7 bases and J dropped 0 bases, with 13 bases sitting between them. Germline V gene data show CDR1 as SNHLY and CDR2 as FYNNEI. There are 16 residues in the CDR3. The CDR3: CASTMRGSSYNSPLHF. The CDR3 nucleotides read TGTGCCAGCACCATGAGGGGGAGCTCCTATAATTCACCCCTCCACTTT.

This clone was observed a single time. V is TRBV9 and J is TRBJ1-4, with a tentative D call TRBD1 (5 bases). Germline CDR1 SGDLS, CDR2 YYNGEE. Trimming removed 0 bases at V and 0 bases at J, with 9 bases between. CDR3 length: 16 amino acids. CDR3 in DNA: TGTGCCAGCAGCGTAGAGCAGGGTACAACTAATGAAAAACTGTTTTTT. Translated: CASSVEQGTTNEKLFF.